The 8 T cell receptor beta chains presented below share a single source sample, sequenced in a study of CD8+CD57+ T cells in acquired aplastic anemia. The use of genomic DNA as template underpinned the TCR beta VDJ and CDR3 profiling. TCRdb used MiXCR to reprocess the reads, holding one entry per CDR3 protein. The sample consists of about 180,000 distinct CDR3 sequences, less than 55% of them appearing once. Sequenced material: sorted CD4+, CD8+, or CD8+CD57+ T cells (not recorded which) from PBMCs. These TCRs come from a human donor in good health.

This clonotype occurred many times. V and J are TRBV25-1 and TRBJ1-1; 8 bases align to TRBD1. This CDR3 has 14 residues. J lost 6 bases, V lost 3 bases, and 6 bases had no gene match. Per germline, CDR1 MGHDK and CDR2 SYGVNS. CDR3 bases: TGTGCCAGCAGTGATTCGGCAGGGGGCGCTGAAGCTTTCTTT. Amino acids: CASSDSAGGAEAFF.

This chain joins TRBV7-9 and TRBJ2-5, with 7 bases that match TRBD2. J was trimmed by 5 bases and V by 3 bases; bases with no gene match: 12. The V gene's germline CDR1 is SEHNR and CDR2 FQNEAQ (reference sequence). The CDR3 extends over 16 amino acids. In DNA form, the CDR3 reads TGTGCCAGCAGCTTGGGACTATACGGGTCGATGGAGACCCAGTACTTC. Its translation is CASSLGLYGSMETQYF.

This clonotype was seen a handful of times. This chain uses TRBV11-1 with TRBJ2-7; TRBD2 agrees at 14 bases. CDR1 is SGHAT and CDR2 is FQDESV in the germline V gene (reference sequence). The V segment lost 4 bases and the J segment 4 bases; nucleotides outside the gene matches: 6. The CDR3 is 16 residues long. The CDR3 region has the DNA TGTGCCAGCAGCTCCGCCGGGACTAGCGGGAGATACGAGCAGTACTTC. It codes for CASSSAGTSGRYEQYF.

This clonotype was observed many times. The gene calls are TRBV5-4 and TRBJ2-1; the D gene is possibly TRBD1 (6 bases). Trimming cost V 2 bases and J 3 bases, with 12 bases left between them. The germline gives CDR1 SGHNT, CDR2 YYREEE (reference sequence). The CDR3 loop spans 15 amino acids. The CDR3 here is CASSFTTGDYNEQFF. DNA for the CDR3: TGTGCCAGCAGCTTCACGACAGGAGACTACAATGAGCAGTTCTTC.

V and J are TRBV24-1 and TRBJ1-1, with D hard to call. There are 13 residues in the CDR3. Germline CDR1 KGHDR, CDR2 SFDVKD. Trimming cost V 4 bases and J 1 base, with 6 bases left between them. The CDR3 region has the DNA TGTGCCACCAGTGACCCGGGGAACACTGAAGCTTTCTTT. This sequence encodes CATSDPGNTEAFF.

The V call is TRBV14, the J call TRBJ2-5; D is undetermined. CDR1 is SGHDN, CDR2 FVKESK, per germline. Deletions cut 1 base from V and 5 bases from J, with 8 bases between. The CDR3 has 13 amino acids. In DNA, the CDR3 is TGTGCCAGCAGCCAAGTTCTGGGCGAGACCCAGTACTTC. Translating it yields CASSQVLGETQYF.

The J gene is TRBJ1-2, the V gene TRBV5-4, with 9 bases matching TRBD1. The CDR3 covers 15 residues. Germline CDR1 SGHNT, CDR2 YYREEE (reference sequence). The J segment lost 5 bases and the V segment lost 9 bases, leaving 14 bases of the junction unmatched. DNA of the CDR3: TGTGCCACACAGGGGGCGCAAGGATTGGGGTATGGCTACACCTTC. This codes for CATQGAQGLGYGYTF.

V is TRBV20-1 and J is TRBJ2-1; TRBD1 agrees at 8 bases. CDR1 DFQATT and CDR2 SNEGSKA come from the germline V gene (reference sequence). The CDR3 totals 12 residues. The junction had 4 bases not matched to a gene; V was cut back by 3 bases and J by 9 bases. CDR3 in amino acids: CSASNRGTEQFF. The CDR3 DNA reads as TGCAGTGCTAGTAACAGGGGGACTGAGCAGTTCTTC.